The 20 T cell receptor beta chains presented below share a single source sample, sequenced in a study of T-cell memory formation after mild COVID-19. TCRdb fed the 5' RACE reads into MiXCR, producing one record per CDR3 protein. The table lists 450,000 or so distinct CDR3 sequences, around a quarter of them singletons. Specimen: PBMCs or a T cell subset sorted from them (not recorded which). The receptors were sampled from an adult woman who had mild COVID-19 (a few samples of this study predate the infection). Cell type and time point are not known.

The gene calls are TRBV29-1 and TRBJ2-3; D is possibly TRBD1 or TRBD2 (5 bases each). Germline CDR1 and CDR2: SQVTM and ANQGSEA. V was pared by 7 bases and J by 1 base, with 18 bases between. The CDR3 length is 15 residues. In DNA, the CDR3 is TGCAGCGCACATCTGGGGGAAATGGGCACAGATACGCAGTATTTT. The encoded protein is CSAHLGEMGTDTQYF.

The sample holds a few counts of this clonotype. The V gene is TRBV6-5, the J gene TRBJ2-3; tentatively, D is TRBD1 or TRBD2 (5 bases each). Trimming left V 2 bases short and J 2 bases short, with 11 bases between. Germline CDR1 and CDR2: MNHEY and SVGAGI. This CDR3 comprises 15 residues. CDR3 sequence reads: CASSYGGLVTDTQYF. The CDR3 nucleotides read TGTGCCAGCAGTTACGGGGGATTAGTCACAGATACGCAGTATTTT.

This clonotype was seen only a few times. As DNA, the CDR3 is TGCGCCAGCATGACCGGGGGCCAATACAATGAGCAGTTCTTC. Translation: CASMTGGQYNEQFF. This chain joins TRBV5-1 and TRBJ2-1; D may match TRBD1 or TRBD2 (6 bases each). The germline V and J ends were trimmed by 6 bases and 4 bases, with 14 bases remaining between them. The CDR3 totals 14 residues. The germline V gene has CDR1 SGHRS and CDR2 YFSETQ.

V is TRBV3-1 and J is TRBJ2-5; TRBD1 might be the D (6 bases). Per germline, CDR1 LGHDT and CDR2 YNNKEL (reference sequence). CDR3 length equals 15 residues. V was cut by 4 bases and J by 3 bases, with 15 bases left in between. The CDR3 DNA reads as TGTGCCAGCAGCCTGAGGACAGTATTTGAAGAGACCCAGTACTTC. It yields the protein CASSLRTVFEETQYF.

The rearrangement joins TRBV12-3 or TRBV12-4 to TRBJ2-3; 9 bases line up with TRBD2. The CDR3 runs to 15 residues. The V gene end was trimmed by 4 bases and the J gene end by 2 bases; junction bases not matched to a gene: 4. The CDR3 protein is CASSSPSGDTDTQYF. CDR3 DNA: TGTGCCAGCAGTTCACCTAGCGGGGACACAGATACGCAGTATTTT.

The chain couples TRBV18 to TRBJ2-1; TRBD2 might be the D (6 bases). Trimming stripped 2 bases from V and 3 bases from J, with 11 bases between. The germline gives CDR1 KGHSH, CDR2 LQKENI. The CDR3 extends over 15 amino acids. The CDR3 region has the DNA TGTGCCAGCTCACCAAGCGAGGGAGGCTACAATGAGCAGTTCTTC. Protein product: CASSPSEGGYNEQFF.

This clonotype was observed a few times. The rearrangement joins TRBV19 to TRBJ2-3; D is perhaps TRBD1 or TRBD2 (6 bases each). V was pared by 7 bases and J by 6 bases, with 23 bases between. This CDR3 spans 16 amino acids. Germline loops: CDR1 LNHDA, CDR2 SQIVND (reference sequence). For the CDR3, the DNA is TGTGCCAGTACCGATGGGTCCCTGGGGGGCCGGGATACGCAGTATTTT. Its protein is CASTDGSLGGRDTQYF.

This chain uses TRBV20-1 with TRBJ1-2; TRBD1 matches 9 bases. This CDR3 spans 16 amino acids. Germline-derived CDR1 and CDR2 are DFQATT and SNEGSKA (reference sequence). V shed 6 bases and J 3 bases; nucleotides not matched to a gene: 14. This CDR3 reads CSATTLDRGMDYGYTF. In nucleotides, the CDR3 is TGCAGTGCCACAACCTTGGACAGGGGCATGGACTATGGCTACACCTTC.

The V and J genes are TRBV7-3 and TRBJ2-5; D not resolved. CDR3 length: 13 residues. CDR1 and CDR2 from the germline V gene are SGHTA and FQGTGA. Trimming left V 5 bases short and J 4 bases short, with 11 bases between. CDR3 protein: CASSLSYLETQYF. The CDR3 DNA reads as TGTGCCAGCAGCCTATCCTATTTAGAGACCCAGTACTTC.

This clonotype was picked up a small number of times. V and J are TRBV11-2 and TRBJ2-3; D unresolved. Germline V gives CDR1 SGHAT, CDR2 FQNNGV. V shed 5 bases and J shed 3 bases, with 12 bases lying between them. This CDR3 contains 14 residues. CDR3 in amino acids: CASSPRPGTDTQYF. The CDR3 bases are TGTGCCAGCAGCCCGAGGCCCGGGACAGATACGCAGTATTTT.

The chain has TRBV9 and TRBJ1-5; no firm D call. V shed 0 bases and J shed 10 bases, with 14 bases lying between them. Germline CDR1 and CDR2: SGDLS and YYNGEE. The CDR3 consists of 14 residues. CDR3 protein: CASSVGNTVAPQHF. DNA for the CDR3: TGTGCCAGCAGCGTAGGGAACACCGTGGCTCCCCAGCATTTT. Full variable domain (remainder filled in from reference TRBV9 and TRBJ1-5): DSGVTQTPKHLITATGQRVTLRCSPRSGDLSVYWYQQSLDQGLQFLIQYYNGEERAKGNILERFSAQQFPDLHSELNLSSLELGDSALYFCASSVGNTVAPQHFGDGTRLSIL.

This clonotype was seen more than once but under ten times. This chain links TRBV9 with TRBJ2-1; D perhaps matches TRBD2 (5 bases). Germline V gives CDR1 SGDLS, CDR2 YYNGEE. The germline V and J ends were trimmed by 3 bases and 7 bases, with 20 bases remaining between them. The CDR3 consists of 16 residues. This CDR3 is CASSAPGTRVGNEQFF. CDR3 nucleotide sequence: TGTGCCAGCAGCGCTCCGGGAACTAGGGTAGGGAATGAGCAGTTCTTC.

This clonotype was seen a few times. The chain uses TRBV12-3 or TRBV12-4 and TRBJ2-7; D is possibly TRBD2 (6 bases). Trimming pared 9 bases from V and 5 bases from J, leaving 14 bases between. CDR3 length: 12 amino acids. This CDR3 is CASRRVIDEQYF. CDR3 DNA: TGTGCCAGTAGGAGGGTAATCGACGAGCAGTACTTC.

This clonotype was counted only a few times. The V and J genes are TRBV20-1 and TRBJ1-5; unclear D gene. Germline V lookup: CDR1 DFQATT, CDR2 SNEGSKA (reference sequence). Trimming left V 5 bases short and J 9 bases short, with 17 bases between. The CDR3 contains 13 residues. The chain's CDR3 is CSARPQRWGPQHF. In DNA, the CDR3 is TGCAGTGCTCGCCCACAGCGTTGGGGGCCCCAGCATTTT.

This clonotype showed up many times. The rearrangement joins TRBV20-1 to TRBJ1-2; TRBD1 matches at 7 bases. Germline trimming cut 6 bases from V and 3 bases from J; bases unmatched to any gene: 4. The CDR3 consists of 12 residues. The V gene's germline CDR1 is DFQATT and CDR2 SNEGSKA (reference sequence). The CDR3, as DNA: TGCAGTGCGAGGGACAGCTACTATGGCTACACCTTC. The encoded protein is CSARDSYYGYTF.

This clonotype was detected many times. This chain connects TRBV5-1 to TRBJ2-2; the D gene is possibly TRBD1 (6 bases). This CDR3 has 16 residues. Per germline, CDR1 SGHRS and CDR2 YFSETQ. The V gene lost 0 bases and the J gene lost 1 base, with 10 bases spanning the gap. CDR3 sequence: CASSLGTTGNTGELFF. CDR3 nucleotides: TGCGCCAGCAGCTTGGGGACGACAGGGAACACCGGGGAGCTGTTTTTT.

CDR3 nucleotide sequence: TGTGCCAGCAGTTTGTTCCTTAGCGGAGAAGCCTACGAGCAGTACTTC. This gives the protein CASSLFLSGEAYEQYF. The rearrangement joins TRBV12-3 or TRBV12-4 to TRBJ2-7; TRBD2 is a possible D gene (6 bases). The length of the CDR3 is 16 residues. V was cut by 3 bases and J by 2 bases, with 17 bases left in between.

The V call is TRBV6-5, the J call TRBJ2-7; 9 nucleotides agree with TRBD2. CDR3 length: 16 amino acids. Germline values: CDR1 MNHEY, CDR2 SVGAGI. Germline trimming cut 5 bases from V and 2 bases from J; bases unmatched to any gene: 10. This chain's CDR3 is CASSSRASGITYEQYF. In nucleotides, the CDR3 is TGTGCCAGCAGTAGCCGGGCTAGCGGGATTACCTACGAGCAGTACTTC.

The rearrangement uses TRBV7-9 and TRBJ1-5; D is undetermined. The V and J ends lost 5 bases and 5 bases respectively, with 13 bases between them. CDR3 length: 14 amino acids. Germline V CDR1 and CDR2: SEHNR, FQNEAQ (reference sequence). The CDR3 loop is CASSASMGDQPQHF. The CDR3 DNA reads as TGTGCCAGCAGCGCCTCCATGGGAGATCAGCCCCAGCATTTT.

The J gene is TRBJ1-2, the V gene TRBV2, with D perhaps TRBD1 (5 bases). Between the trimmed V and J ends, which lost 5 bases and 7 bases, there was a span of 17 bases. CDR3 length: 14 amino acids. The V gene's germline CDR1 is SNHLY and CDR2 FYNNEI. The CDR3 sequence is CASSSDSGGIGYTF. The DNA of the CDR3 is TGTGCCAGCAGTTCTGACAGTGGTGGGATTGGCTACACCTTC.